The 15 T cell receptor beta chains given below trace back to one sample, sequenced in a study of metastatic and nonmetastatic thyroid tumors. Every patient underwent thyroid surgery untreated. TCRdb reassembled clones from the PCR reads with MiXCR. The profile covers around 29,000 clones, with 20% to 25% appearing a single time and about two fifths taken by the ten largest. Sequencing was performed on blood. All receptors come from a female donor with papillary thyroid cancer or a benign thyroid nodule (not recorded which). Some clones in this sample may be carry-over from other donors' samples.

This chain connects TRBV5-6 to TRBJ2-1; D possibly corresponds to TRBD1 (8 bases). The V end was cut by 2 bases, the J end by 1 base, with 16 bases between. The CDR3 is 17 residues long. CDR1 is SGHDT and CDR2 is YYEEEE in the germline V gene. The CDR3, as DNA: TGTGCCAGCAGCTTACCCTACAGGGGGGGATCCTACAATGAGCAGTTCTTC. This codes for CASSLPYRGGSYNEQFF.

This clone was seen ten or more times. The chain uses TRBV7-9 and TRBJ1-4; D is perhaps TRBD1 (5 bases). V lost 1 base and J 6 bases, leaving 9 bases between the germline ends. Germline V gene lookup returns CDR1 SEHNR and CDR2 FQNEAQ (reference sequence). The CDR3 runs 14 residues. The CDR3 loop is CASSLDVGDEKLFF. CDR3 in DNA: TGTGCCAGCAGCTTAGACGTGGGGGATGAAAAACTGTTTTTT.

This clone was detected many times. The genes are TRBV5-6 and TRBJ2-1, with D perhaps being TRBD1 or TRBD2 (5 bases each). V lost 2 bases and J lost 0, with 12 bases in between. This CDR3 spans 16 amino acids. Per the germline V gene, CDR1 is SGHDT and CDR2 is YYEEEE. CDR3 DNA: TGTGCCAGCAGCTTAGGAGGACAAAGCTCCTACAATGAGCAGTTCTTC. It yields the protein CASSLGGQSSYNEQFF.

This clone was detected only a few times. This rearrangement joins TRBV28 to TRBJ2-2; TRBD2 agrees at 8 bases. CDR1 is MDHEN, CDR2 SYDVKM, per germline. The CDR3 length is 15 residues. Trimming took 7 bases from V and 5 from J; bases not matched to a gene: 9. The CDR3 region is CASKTQSGGTGELFF. In nucleotides, the CDR3 is TGTGCCAGCAAAACTCAATCGGGAGGGACCGGGGAGCTGTTTTTT.

This clone was seen a few times. A read error may account for a junction end that differs from germline. CDR3 region: CAWGRTGLNGKLFF. CDR3 nucleotides: TGTGCCTGGGGACGGACAGGGCTTAATGGAAAACTGTTTTTT. This chain links TRBV30 with TRBJ1-4; TRBD1 aligns across 8 bases. Germline CDR1 GTSNPN, CDR2 SVGIG (reference sequence). The CDR3 runs to 14 residues.

This clone was seen more than once but under ten times. This sequence joins TRBV27 and TRBJ2-1; D tentatively reads TRBD1 or TRBD2 (5 bases each). CDR3 length: 11 residues. CDR1 is MNHEY, CDR2 SMNVEV, per germline (reference sequence). Trimming took 8 bases from V and 13 from J, leaving 15 bases between them. CDR3 DNA sequence: TGTGCCAGCGGTCCCCTTGGGGACCAGTTCTTC. Translated, it gives CASGPLGDQFF.

This clone was seen at least ten times. The V gene is TRBV10-3, the J gene TRBJ1-6; possibly TRBD1 for D (6 bases). The germline gives CDR1 ENHRY, CDR2 SYGVKD. V gave up 6 bases and J gave up 7 bases, with 16 bases separating them. The CDR3 has 15 residues. The CDR3 DNA reads TGTGCCATCAGGGAAGGACAGTCGGAAAATTCACCCCTCCACTTT. Its translation: CAIREGQSENSPLHF.

There are many counts of this clone. Being one base from a much bigger clone, this may be a read error. The identical CDR3 is also encoded by other nucleotide sequences in the sample. The rearrangement links TRBV11-2 to TRBJ1-1; tentatively, D is TRBD1 (5 bases). V was cut by 2 bases and J by 1 base, with 11 bases left in between. Germline V CDR1 and CDR2: SGHAT, FQNNGV. The CDR3 is 15 amino acids. The CDR3 DNA reads TGTGCCAGCAGCTTAACTGACAGCAAGAACACTGAAGCTTTCTTT. Its translation is CASSLTDSKNTEAFF.

The chain joins TRBV7-2 to TRBJ2-2; D unclear. Trimming took 1 base from V and 5 from J, leaving 5 bases between them. CDR1 is SGHTA and CDR2 is FQGNSA in the germline V gene. There are 13 residues in the CDR3. CDR3 amino acids: CASSLVSTGELFF. Here the CDR3 DNA reads TGTGCCAGCAGCTTAGTCAGTACCGGGGAGCTGTTTTTT.

This clone was seen repeatedly, ten times or more. Here the CDR3 reads CASSLDRYYEQYF. CDR3 DNA sequence: TGTGCCAGCAGCCTGGACAGGTACTACGAGCAGTACTTC. V is TRBV7-8 and J is TRBJ2-7; TRBD1 matches at 7 bases. With 5 bases clipped from V and 3 bases from J, the junction kept 4 bases outside the gene matches. The CDR3 runs to 13 residues. Germline V gives CDR1 SGHVS, CDR2 FQNEAQ.

This clone was detected many times. The DNA for the CDR3 is TGCAGCGACTGGACAGGGTCTGGCTACACCTTC. Translating gives CSDWTGSGYTF. The chain recombines TRBV29-1 with TRBJ1-2; 8 bases agree with TRBD1. This CDR3 comprises 11 residues. The V gene end was trimmed by 7 bases and the J gene end by 7 bases; junction bases not matched to a gene: 5. Germline V gene sequence: CDR1 SQVTM, CDR2 ANQGSEA.

This clone was recorded at least ten times. This specimen includes other DNA sequences encoding the same CDR3. The CDR3 loop is CAWRPGEGEQYF. The CDR3 nucleotides are TGTGCCTGGAGGCCCGGGGAAGGGGAGCAGTACTTC. This chain connects TRBV30 to TRBJ2-7, with D possibly being TRBD2 (5 bases). CDR3 length: 12 amino acids. CDR1 is GTSNPN, CDR2 SVGIG, per germline (reference sequence). Trimming removed 3 bases at V and 7 bases at J, with 13 bases between.

This clone was found a few times. The chain couples TRBV27 to TRBJ1-5; D gene unclear. The germline CDR1 and CDR2 sequences are MNHEY and SMNVEV (reference sequence). Trimming took off 3 bases at V and 5 bases at J, with 8 bases between the two ends. The CDR3 is 13 residues long. CDR3 region: CASSLGPHQPQHF. CDR3 nucleotide sequence: TGTGCCAGCAGTTTGGGCCCGCATCAGCCCCAGCATTTT.

At least ten counts were recorded for this clone. A much larger clone lies one base from this, so it may be a read error. The chain employs TRBV4-3 and TRBJ1-5; 7 bases agree with TRBD1. This CDR3 is built from 15 residues. V lost 0 bases and J lost 1; bases outside the gene matches: 0. The V gene's germline CDR1 is LGHNA and CDR2 YSLEER. CDR3 protein: CASSQEGQSNQPQHF. The CDR3 region has the DNA TGCGCCAGCAGCCAAGAGGGACAGAGCAATCAGCCCCAGCATTTT.

This clone was recorded at least ten times. The rearrangement joins TRBV20-1 to TRBJ2-1; the D gene is possibly TRBD2 (5 bases). Trimming stripped 0 bases from V and 0 bases from J, with 15 bases between. The germline V gene encodes CDR1 DFQATT and CDR2 SNEGSKA (reference sequence). This CDR3 has 17 residues. The CDR3: CSARDFGLSSSYNEQFF. For the CDR3, the DNA is TGCAGTGCTAGAGATTTTGGACTGTCGTCCTCCTACAATGAGCAGTTCTTC.